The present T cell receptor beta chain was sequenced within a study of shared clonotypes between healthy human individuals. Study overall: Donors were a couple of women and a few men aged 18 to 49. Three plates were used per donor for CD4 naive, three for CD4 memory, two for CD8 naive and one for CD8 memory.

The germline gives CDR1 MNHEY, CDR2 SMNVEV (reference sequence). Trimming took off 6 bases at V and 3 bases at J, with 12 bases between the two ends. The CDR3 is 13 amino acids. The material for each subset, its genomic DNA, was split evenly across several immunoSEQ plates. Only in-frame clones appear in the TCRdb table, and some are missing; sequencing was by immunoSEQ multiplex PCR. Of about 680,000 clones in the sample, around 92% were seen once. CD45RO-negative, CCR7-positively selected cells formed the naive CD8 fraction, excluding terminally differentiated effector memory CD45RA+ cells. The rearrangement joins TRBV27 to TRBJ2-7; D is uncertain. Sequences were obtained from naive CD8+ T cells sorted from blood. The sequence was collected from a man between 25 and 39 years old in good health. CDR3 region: CASSPASDYEQYF. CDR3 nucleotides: TGTGCCAGCAGCCCGGCTTCCGACTACGAGCAGTACTTC.